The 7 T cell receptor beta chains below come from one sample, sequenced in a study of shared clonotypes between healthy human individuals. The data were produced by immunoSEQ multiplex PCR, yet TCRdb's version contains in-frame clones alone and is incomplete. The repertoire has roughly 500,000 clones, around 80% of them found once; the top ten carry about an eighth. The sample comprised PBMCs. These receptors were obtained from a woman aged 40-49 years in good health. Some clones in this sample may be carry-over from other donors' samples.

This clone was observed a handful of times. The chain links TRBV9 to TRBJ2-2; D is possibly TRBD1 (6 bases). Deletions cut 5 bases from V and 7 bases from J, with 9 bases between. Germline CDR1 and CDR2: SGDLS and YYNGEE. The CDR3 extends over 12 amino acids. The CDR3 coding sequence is TGTGCCAGCAGTTTACAGGGCGGGGAGCTGTTTTTT. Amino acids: CASSLQGGELFF.

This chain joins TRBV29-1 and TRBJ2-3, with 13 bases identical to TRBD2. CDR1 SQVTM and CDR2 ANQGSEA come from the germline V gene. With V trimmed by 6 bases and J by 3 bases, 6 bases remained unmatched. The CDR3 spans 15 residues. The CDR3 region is CSVTGTSGNTDTQYF. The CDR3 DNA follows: TGCAGCGTCACCGGGACTAGCGGGAATACAGATACGCAGTATTTT.

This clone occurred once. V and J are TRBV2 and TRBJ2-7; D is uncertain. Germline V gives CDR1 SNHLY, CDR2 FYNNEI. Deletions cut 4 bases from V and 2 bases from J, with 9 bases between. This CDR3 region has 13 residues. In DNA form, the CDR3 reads TGTGCCAGCAGTGGTGATCCTACCTACGAGCAGTACTTC. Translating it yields CASSGDPTYEQYF.

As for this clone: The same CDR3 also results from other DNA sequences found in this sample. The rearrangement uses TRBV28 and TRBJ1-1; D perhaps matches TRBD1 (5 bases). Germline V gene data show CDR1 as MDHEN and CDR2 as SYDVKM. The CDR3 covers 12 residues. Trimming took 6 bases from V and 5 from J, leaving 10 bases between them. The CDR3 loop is CASSLRGTEAFF. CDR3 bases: TGTGCCAGCAGCCTAAGGGGAACTGAAGCTTTCTTT.

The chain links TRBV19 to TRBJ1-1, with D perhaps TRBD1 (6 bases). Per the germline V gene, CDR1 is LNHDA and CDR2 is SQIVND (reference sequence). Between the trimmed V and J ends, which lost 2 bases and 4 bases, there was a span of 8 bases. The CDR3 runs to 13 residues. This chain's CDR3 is CASSILGGTEAFF. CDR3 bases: TGTGCCAGTAGTATATTAGGGGGCACTGAAGCTTTCTTT.

The CDR3 sequence: CASSTTGRRTEAFF. CDR3 DNA sequence: TGTGCCAGCAGCACGACAGGGCGTAGAACTGAAGCTTTCTTT. The chain employs TRBV5-5 and TRBJ1-1; 7 bases agree with TRBD1. Per germline, CDR1 SGHKS and CDR2 YYEKEE (reference sequence). V lost 4 bases, J lost 5 bases, and 8 bases stayed unmatched. The CDR3 sequence is 14 residues long.

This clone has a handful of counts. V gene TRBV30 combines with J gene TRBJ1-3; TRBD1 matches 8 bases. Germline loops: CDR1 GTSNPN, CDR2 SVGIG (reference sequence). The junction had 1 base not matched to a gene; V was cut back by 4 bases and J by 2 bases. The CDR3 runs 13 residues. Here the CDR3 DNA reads TGTGCCTGGAACAGGGGGACTGGAAACACCATATATTTT. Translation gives CAWNRGTGNTIYF.